A single sample is the source of the 22 T cell receptor beta chains below, sequenced in a study of a mutant IDH1 vaccine in newly diagnosed glioma. As to time point: baseline, week 1 (first vaccination visit). As for treatment: pre-vaccination baseline after standard-of-care therapy. Method: immunoSEQ multiplex PCR; TCRdb's copy keeps in-frame clones and lacks some. The table has 85,000 to 100,000 clones, about 87% seen once; the top ten hold roughly 0.54%. The sequenced sample was PBMCs, obtained from a glioma patient treated with radiotherapy, temozolomide or both. These receptor sequences come from a woman aged 50 to 60 with glioma.

This chain joins TRBV27 and TRBJ1-4; TRBD1 matches 10 bases. The germline V gene encodes CDR1 MNHEY and CDR2 SMNVEV (reference sequence). With V trimmed by 5 bases and J by 8 bases, 5 bases remained unmatched. The CDR3 loop spans 14 amino acids. CDR3 in DNA: TGTGCCAGCAGTAGACAGGGGGCCGGGGAAAAACTGTTTTTT. Protein: CASSRQGAGEKLFF.

The V gene is TRBV6-1, the J gene TRBJ1-2; TRBD1 matches 8 bases. Germline CDR1 reads MNHNS; CDR2 reads SASEGT. This CDR3 is 14 amino acids long. Losses at the gene ends were 4 bases for V and 7 bases for J; bases not matched to a gene: 8. The CDR3 is CASSVETGEAGYTF. For the CDR3, the DNA is TGTGCCAGCAGTGTAGAGACAGGGGAGGCTGGCTACACCTTC.

V usage is TRBV7-9 and J usage is TRBJ1-1; 7 bases line up with TRBD1. This CDR3 is built from 15 residues. The trim removed 1 base at V and 6 bases at J, leaving 8 bases unmatched. CDR1 is SEHNR, CDR2 FQNEAQ, per germline (reference sequence). The CDR3 loop is CASSLGGTVAPEAFF. DNA of the CDR3: TGTGCCAGCAGCTTAGGCGGGACAGTGGCTCCTGAAGCTTTCTTT.

Turning to this clone: This CDR3 fails to terminate in the conserved phenylalanine or tryptophan, so it likely reflects a read error. The DNA is left out, because the CDR3 cannot be placed on it with certainty; the CDR3 is given as TCRdb lists it. This rearrangement joins TRBV7-3 to TRBJ1-1. The CDR3 length equals 12 residues, ends included. CDR1 is SGHTA and CDR2 is FQGTGA in the germline V gene. The CDR3 protein is CASSSSRWGTFS.

The chain has TRBV6-5 and TRBJ2-7, with 7 bases matching TRBD1. Losses at the gene ends were 0 bases for V and 0 bases for J; bases not matched to a gene: 2. In germline, CDR1 is MNHEY, CDR2 SVGAGI. This CDR3 is built from 15 residues. The CDR3, as DNA: TGTGCCAGCAGTTACTCGACAGGGCGCTCCTACGAGCAGTACTTC. It specifies CASSYSTGRSYEQYF.

Concerning this clone: Its ends do not fully match the called genes, so a read error is possible. The chain carries TRBV7-7 and TRBJ2-7; 9 bases map to TRBD1. Germline CDR1 reads SSHAT; CDR2 reads FNYEAQ (reference sequence). The CDR3 is made up of 15 amino acids. CDR3 coding DNA: TGTGCTAGCAGCAAGGGACAGGGTTGGACCTACGAGCAGTACTTC. Translating it yields CASSKGQGWTYEQYF.

V is TRBV10-3 and J is TRBJ2-1; D assignment may be TRBD1 or TRBD2 (7 bases each). V lost 0 bases, J lost 5 bases, and 14 bases lay in between. Germline V gives CDR1 ENHRY, CDR2 SYGVKD. This CDR3 region has 16 residues. CDR3 region: CAISESLQGTNNEQFF. The CDR3 DNA sequence: TGTGCCATCAGTGAGTCGTTACAGGGGACTAACAATGAGCAGTTCTTC.

This chain links TRBV6-1 with TRBJ2-1, with D hard to call. Trimming shortened V by 5 bases and J by 8 bases, and 10 bases separated the two germline ends. From germline, CDR1 is MNHNS and CDR2 SASEGT. The CDR3 extends over 12 amino acids. CDR3 loop: CASSPRADEQFF. CDR3 coding DNA: TGTGCCAGCAGTCCACGGGCCGATGAGCAGTTCTTC.

The chain is built from TRBV6-6 and TRBJ2-1, with 10 positions matching TRBD1. CDR1 is MNHNY and CDR2 is SVGAGI in the germline V gene (reference sequence). J was trimmed by 4 bases and V by 2 bases; bases with no gene match: 2. The CDR3 consists of 15 residues. This CDR3 reads CASSYGQGVYNEQFF. The CDR3 nucleotides are TGTGCCAGCAGTTACGGACAGGGGGTATACAATGAGCAGTTCTTC.

This chain links TRBV19 with TRBJ1-4; no definite D call. Germline V gene lookup returns CDR1 LNHDA and CDR2 SQIVND (reference sequence). V dropped 10 bases and J dropped 4 bases, with 19 bases sitting between them. The CDR3 sequence is 15 residues long. The chain's CDR3 is CATRGTSYNNEKLFF. CDR3 nucleotides: TGTGCCACCAGAGGAACGTCGTATAATAATGAAAAACTGTTTTTT.

This sequence joins TRBV4-1 and TRBJ2-7; D may be TRBD2 (6 bases). Germline CDR1 MGHRA, CDR2 YSYEKL. V was pared by 3 bases and J by 2 bases, with 17 bases between. This CDR3 is built from 16 residues. The DNA of the CDR3 is TGCGCCAGCAGCCATGGCGGTGGGGGGTTTGCCTACGAGCAGTACTTC. Amino acids: CASSHGGGGFAYEQYF.

The rearrangement joins TRBV5-4 to TRBJ2-2, with TRBD2 matching 9 bases. Trimming at V came to 4 bases and at J to 8 bases, leaving 12 bases not matched to a gene. CDR1 and CDR2 from the germline V gene are SGHNT and YYREEE (reference sequence). The CDR3 consists of 16 residues. In nucleotides, the CDR3 is TGTGCCAGCAGCCCCTGGGAGGGACTAGCCGATGGGGAGCTGTTTTTT. This gives the protein CASSPWEGLADGELFF.

This chain joins TRBV2 and TRBJ1-1; D is unclear. The V and J ends lost 3 bases and 5 bases respectively, with 10 bases between them. Looked up from germline, CDR1 is SNHLY and CDR2 is FYNNEI. The CDR3 runs to 13 residues. In nucleotides, the CDR3 is TGTGCCAGCAGTGAGAGGGTTTTGACTGAAGCTTTCTTT. Translated, it gives CASSERVLTEAFF.

CDR3 loop: CATRRTGSSYEQYF. CDR3 in DNA: TGTGCCACCAGAAGGACAGGGAGCTCCTACGAGCAGTACTTC. The chain has TRBV15 and TRBJ2-7; 8 bases map to TRBD1. Losses at the gene ends were 6 bases for V and 0 bases for J; bases not matched to a gene: 4. Germline CDR1 and CDR2: LNHNV and YYDKDF (reference sequence). CDR3 length: 14 residues.

The rearrangement joins TRBV2 to TRBJ1-5, with 7 bases lining up with TRBD1. CDR1 is SNHLY and CDR2 is FYNNEI in the germline V gene. The CDR3 is made up of 14 amino acids. The V gene end was trimmed by 5 bases and the J gene end by 9 bases; junction bases not matched to a gene: 10. The CDR3 region is CASSLGQSSGPQHF. CDR3 sequence (DNA): TGTGCCAGCAGTCTGGGACAGAGCAGTGGGCCCCAGCATTTT.

This clone was counted only a few times. The gene calls are TRBV9 and TRBJ1-6; 7 nucleotides line up with TRBD1. V lost 3 bases and J lost 7; bases outside the gene matches: 10. This CDR3 region has 16 residues. CDR1 SGDLS and CDR2 YYNGEE come from the germline V gene. CDR3 sequence: CASSGQITGANSPLHF. CDR3 DNA: TGTGCCAGCAGCGGACAGATTACAGGGGCCAATTCACCCCTCCACTTT.

This clone was detected only once. The chain combines TRBV6-1 with TRBJ1-2, with TRBD1 identical over 11 bases. Germline CDR1 is MNHNS and CDR2 is SASEGT. The V segment lost 4 bases and the J segment 0 bases; nucleotides outside the gene matches: 4. This CDR3 has 16 amino acids. The DNA of the CDR3 is TGTGCCAGCAGTGGAGGACAGGGGGCGACTAACTATGGCTACACCTTC. Translating it yields CASSGGQGATNYGYTF.

The V and J genes are TRBV19 and TRBJ1-4; TRBD1 agrees at 7 bases. CDR3 length: 16 amino acids. CDR1 is LNHDA and CDR2 is SQIVND in the germline V gene (reference sequence). Unmatched junction bases numbered 17, after V lost 5 bases and J lost 11 bases. Written as DNA, the CDR3 is TGTGCCAGTAGTCCGCGGGACAGCCCAGAATATTGGAAACTGTTTTTT. Translation: CASSPRDSPEYWKLFF.

The chain employs TRBV30 and TRBJ2-7; possibly TRBD2 for D (5 bases). The CDR3 is 14 amino acids. V was pared by 0 bases and J by 6 bases, with 15 bases between. CDR1 GTSNPN and CDR2 SVGIG come from the germline V gene (reference sequence). CDR3 in DNA: TGTGCCTGGAGTGTCATAGTGGGAGTGGGCGAGCAGTACTTC. As protein: CAWSVIVGVGEQYF.

A few counts support this clone. The chain is built from TRBV9 and TRBJ2-7; tentative D call: TRBD1 (6 bases). Trimming took 0 bases from V and 2 from J, leaving 9 bases between them. The CDR3 sequence is 14 residues long. Germline V gives CDR1 SGDLS, CDR2 YYNGEE. DNA for the CDR3: TGTGCCAGCAGCGTAGCGGGACACCCCTACGAGCAGTACTTC. Its translation: CASSVAGHPYEQYF.

The chain couples TRBV5-1 to TRBJ1-4, with unresolved D. The V end was cut by 2 bases, the J end by 7 bases, with 15 bases between. Germline V gene sequence: CDR1 SGHRS, CDR2 YFSETQ. The CDR3 is made up of 15 amino acids. CDR3 sequence (DNA): TGCGCCAGCAGCTTAGGACGGTCGGGAAGTGAAAAACTGTTTTTT. Encoded protein: CASSLGRSGSEKLFF.

The chain joins TRBV5-5 to TRBJ2-5, with D hard to call. CDR1 is SGHKS and CDR2 is YYEKEE in the germline V gene (reference sequence). V lost 4 bases to trimming and J lost 1 base, with 20 bases between them. The CDR3 consists of 17 residues. CDR3 sequence reads: CASSPLSETRIQETQYF. CDR3 DNA: TGTGCCAGCAGCCCCCTCTCCGAGACCCGAATCCAAGAGACCCAGTACTTC.